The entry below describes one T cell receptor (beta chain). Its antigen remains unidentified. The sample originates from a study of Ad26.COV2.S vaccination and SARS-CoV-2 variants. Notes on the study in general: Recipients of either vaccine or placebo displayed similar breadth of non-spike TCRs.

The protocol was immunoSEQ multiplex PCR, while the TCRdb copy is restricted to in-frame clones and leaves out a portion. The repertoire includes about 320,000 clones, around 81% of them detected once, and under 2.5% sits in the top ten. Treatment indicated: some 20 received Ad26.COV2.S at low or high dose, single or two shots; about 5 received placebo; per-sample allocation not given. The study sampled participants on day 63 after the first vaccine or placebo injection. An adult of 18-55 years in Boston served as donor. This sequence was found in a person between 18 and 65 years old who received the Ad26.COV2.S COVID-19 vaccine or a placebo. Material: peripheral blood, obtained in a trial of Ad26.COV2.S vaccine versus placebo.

Here the CDR3 reads CASSSASGGEPDTQYF. In nucleotides, the CDR3 is TGTGCCAGTAGTTCGGCTAGCGGGGGCGAACCAGATACGCAGTATTTT. J is TRBJ2-3 and V is TRBV19; 10 bases align to TRBD2. The CDR3 is 16 residues long. Germline trimming cut 5 bases from V and 4 bases from J; bases unmatched to any gene: 9. Germline-derived CDR1 and CDR2 are LNHDA and SQIVND (reference sequence).